This is a list of T cell receptor beta chains from one sample in a study of regulatory T cells in long-lasting Graves disease. In TCRdb, the multiplex PCR reads were re-called with MiXCR into one record per CDR3 protein. This table holds about 320,000 distinct CDR3 sequences, more than 15% found once. Sample: peripheral blood mononuclear cells (PBMCs), taken at new diagnosis, from a patient treated with antithyroid drugs. These receptors all come from a female donor with Graves disease. Each CDR3 is given with its conserved first and last residue. A D gene is named only where the DNA matches it firmly. A row's size may be missing; if present it is once, few, many or a size class.

V gene: TRBV19
D gene: .
J gene: TRBJ1-6
clone size: many
CDR3 protein: CASTPVSGRNSPLHF
CDR3 DNA: TGTGCCAGTACCCCGGTTTCAGGGAGGAATTCACCCCTCCACTTT

V gene: TRBV6-5
D gene: .
J gene: TRBJ1-2
clone size: .
CDR3 protein: CASSYSNENYGYTF
CDR3 DNA: TGTGCCAGCAGTTACTCCAATGAGAACTATGGCTACACCTTC

V gene: TRBV2
D gene: .
J gene: TRBJ1-1
clone size: many
CDR3 protein: CASSDARVSLSNTEAFF
CDR3 DNA: TGTGCCAGCAGTGACGCCAGGGTGTCCCTTTCGAACACTGAAGCTTTCTTT

V gene: TRBV18
D gene: .
J gene: TRBJ1-1
clone size: many
CDR3 protein: CASSRRSMGTEAFF
CDR3 DNA: TGTGCCAGCTCACGTCGGTCTATGGGAACTGAAGCTTTCTTT

V gene: TRBV20-1
D gene: .
J gene: TRBJ1-4
clone size: many
CDR3 protein: CSAQPKNEKLFF
CDR3 DNA: TGCAGTGCTCAACCCAAGAATGAAAAACTGTTTTTT

V gene: TRBV7-2
D gene: TRBD1
J gene: TRBJ2-7
clone size: many
CDR3 protein: CATAVDRVSIAEQYF
CDR3 DNA: TGTGCCACTGCGGTGGACAGGGTATCTATTGCCGAGCAGTACTTC

V gene: TRBV14
D gene: TRBD2
J gene: TRBJ2-7
clone size: many
CDR3 protein: CASSSRTVVAGGEQYF
CDR3 DNA: TGTGCCAGCAGTTCTCGAACAGTAGTAGCGGGAGGCGAGCAGTACTTC

V gene: TRBV10-1
D gene: .
J gene: TRBJ2-7
clone size: many
CDR3 protein: CASSPTGTEQYF
CDR3 DNA: TGCGCCAGCAGTCCGACGGGAACCGAGCAGTACTTC

V gene: TRBV28
D gene: .
J gene: TRBJ2-7
clone size: many
CDR3 protein: CASTARVSYEQYF
CDR3 DNA: TGTGCCAGCACCGCCCGAGTCTCCTACGAGCAGTACTTC

V gene: TRBV20-1
D gene: TRBD2
J gene: TRBJ2-1
clone size: .
CDR3 protein: CSAINIAGPYNEQFF
CDR3 DNA: TGCAGTGCGATTAACATAGCGGGGCCCTACAATGAGCAGTTCTTC

V gene: TRBV18
D gene: TRBD1
J gene: TRBJ2-2
clone size: .
CDR3 protein: CASSPGTGGAVTGELFF
CDR3 DNA: TGTGCCAGCTCACCGGGGACAGGGGGCGCGGTCACCGGGGAGCTGTTTTTT

V gene: TRBV12-3/TRBV12-4
D gene: .
J gene: TRBJ2-2
clone size: many
CDR3 protein: CASSRDGTGELFF
CDR3 DNA: TGTGCCAGCTCACGAGACGGCACCGGGGAGCTGTTTTTT

V gene: TRBV2
D gene: .
J gene: TRBJ2-7
clone size: .
CDR3 protein: CASKPDSWEQYF
CDR3 DNA: TGTGCCAGCAAGCCAGACTCCTGGGAGCAGTACTTC

V gene: TRBV6-5
D gene: TRBD1
J gene: TRBJ1-1
clone size: many
CDR3 protein: CASSYRTGGNTEAFF
CDR3 DNA: TGTGCCAGCAGTTACCGAACAGGGGGAAACACTGAAGCTTTCTTT

V gene: TRBV9
D gene: TRBD2
J gene: TRBJ2-5
clone size: many
CDR3 protein: CASSVSGTSETQYF
CDR3 DNA: TGTGCCAGCAGCGTCAGCGGGACTAGTGAGACCCAGTACTTC

V gene: TRBV7-3
D gene: TRBD2
J gene: TRBJ2-3
clone size: few
CDR3 protein: CASSSTSGGGADTQYF
CDR3 DNA: TGTGCCAGCAGCTCCACTAGCGGGGGGGGGGCAGATACGCAGTATTTT

V gene: TRBV13
D gene: .
J gene: TRBJ1-4
clone size: few
CDR3 protein: CASSLWTLTSTNEKLFF
CDR3 DNA: TGTGCCAGCAGCTTATGGACCTTGACTTCAACTAATGAAAAACTGTTTTTT

V gene: TRBV12-3/TRBV12-4
D gene: .
J gene: TRBJ2-1
clone size: .
CDR3 protein: CASKRGSYLYNEQFF
CDR3 DNA: TGTGCCAGCAAACGGGGTAGTTATCTCTACAATGAGCAGTTCTTC

V gene: TRBV19
D gene: TRBD2
J gene: TRBJ2-2
clone size: few
CDR3 protein: CASLSGTSDTGELFF
CDR3 DNA: TGTGCCAGCTTATCCGGGACTAGCGACACCGGGGAGCTGTTTTTT

V gene: TRBV15
D gene: TRBD1
J gene: TRBJ2-7
clone size: many
CDR3 protein: CATSRVGQNYEQYF
CDR3 DNA: TGTGCCACCAGCAGAGTGGGACAGAACTACGAGCAGTACTTC

V gene: TRBV24-1
D gene: .
J gene: TRBJ1-2
clone size: many
CDR3 protein: CATSDPKGPDYGYTF
CDR3 DNA: TGTGCCACCAGTGATCCAAAGGGACCGGACTATGGCTACACCTTC

V gene: TRBV19
D gene: .
J gene: TRBJ1-5
clone size: many
CDR3 protein: CASSIVFGGNQPQHF
CDR3 DNA: TGTGCCAGTAGTATTGTGTTCGGCGGTAATCAGCCCCAGCATTTT

V gene: TRBV20-1
D gene: .
J gene: TRBJ1-5
clone size: few
CDR3 protein: CSASPGPQPQHF
CDR3 DNA: TGCAGTGCTAGTCCAGGGCCCCAGCCCCAGCATTTT

V gene: TRBV5-6
D gene: .
J gene: TRBJ2-7
clone size: few
CDR3 protein: CASSQGLTGYSYEQYF
CDR3 DNA: TGTGCCAGCAGCCAGGGCCTGACAGGATACTCCTACGAGCAGTACTTC

V gene: TRBV10-1
D gene: .
J gene: TRBJ1-6
clone size: .
CDR3 protein: CASSVRSSYNSPLHF
CDR3 DNA: TGCGCCAGCAGTGTACGTAGCTCCTATAATTCACCCCTCCACTTT

V gene: TRBV3-1
D gene: .
J gene: TRBJ2-2
clone size: many
CDR3 protein: CASSQDFYGWLSNTGELFF
CDR3 DNA: TGTGCCAGCAGCCAAGACTTTTACGGGTGGCTTTCAAACACCGGGGAGCTGTTTTTT

V gene: TRBV7-9
D gene: TRBD2
J gene: TRBJ2-2
clone size: many
CDR3 protein: CASSPAGDGELFF
CDR3 DNA: TGTGCCAGCAGCCCTGCGGGGGACGGGGAGCTGTTTTTT

V gene: TRBV28
D gene: .
J gene: TRBJ1-5
clone size: .
CDR3 protein: CASSLPQGGNQPQHF
CDR3 DNA: TGTGCCAGCAGTCTGCCCCAGGGCGGAAATCAGCCCCAGCATTTT

V gene: TRBV11-3
D gene: TRBD2
J gene: TRBJ2-2
clone size: many
CDR3 protein: CASSFRGSGRIDTGELFF
CDR3 DNA: TGTGCCAGCAGCTTCCGTGGTAGCGGGAGGATCGACACCGGGGAGCTGTTTTTT

V gene: TRBV24-1
D gene: .
J gene: TRBJ2-1
clone size: few
CDR3 protein: CATSDTDYPSYNEQFF
CDR3 DNA: TGTGCCACCAGTGACACAGATTACCCTTCCTACAATGAGCAGTTCTTC

V gene: TRBV7-9
D gene: .
J gene: TRBJ2-1
clone size: .
CDR3 protein: CASSQAVSYNEQFF
CDR3 DNA: TGTGCCAGCAGCCAAGCGGTATCTTACAATGAGCAGTTCTTC

V gene: TRBV13
D gene: TRBD2
J gene: TRBJ2-3
clone size: few
CDR3 protein: CASSWLGTSGPDTQYF
CDR3 DNA: TGTGCCAGCAGCTGGCTCGGGACTAGCGGGCCCGATACGCAGTATTTT

V gene: TRBV18
D gene: .
J gene: TRBJ1-2
clone size: few
CDR3 protein: CASSQQDSTLGYTF
CDR3 DNA: TGTGCCAGCTCACAACAGGACAGTACGCTTGGCTACACCTTC

V gene: TRBV7-3
D gene: .
J gene: TRBJ2-6
clone size: .
CDR3 protein: CASSSPTGSGANVLTF
CDR3 DNA: TGTGCCAGCAGCTCCCCGACAGGTTCAGGGGCCAACGTCCTGACTTTC

V gene: TRBV28
D gene: .
J gene: TRBJ1-1
clone size: many
CDR3 protein: CASSLMGPTAAFF
CDR3 DNA: TGTGCCAGCAGTTTAATGGGCCCTACTGCAGCTTTCTTT

V gene: TRBV10-3
D gene: .
J gene: TRBJ2-1
clone size: many
CDR3 protein: CAITGYGRTYNEQFF
CDR3 DNA: TGTGCCATTACGGGATATGGAAGAACGTACAATGAGCAGTTCTTC

V gene: TRBV19
D gene: .
J gene: TRBJ1-1
clone size: .
CDR3 protein: CASSIGSNTEAFF
CDR3 DNA: TGTGCCAGTAGTATCGGAAGTAACACTGAAGCTTTCTTT

V gene: TRBV20-1
D gene: TRBD1
J gene: TRBJ2-7
clone size: few
CDR3 protein: CSAREPDRYGSYEQYF
CDR3 DNA: TGCAGTGCTAGAGAGCCGGACAGGTACGGCTCCTACGAGCAGTACTTC

V gene: TRBV2
D gene: TRBD1
J gene: TRBJ1-1
clone size: many
CDR3 protein: CASRYRGPPMNTEAFF
CDR3 DNA: TGTGCCAGCAGGTACAGGGGGCCCCCGATGAACACTGAAGCTTTCTTT

V gene: TRBV6-5
D gene: .
J gene: TRBJ1-4
clone size: many
CDR3 protein: CASSLTAVLGKLFF
CDR3 DNA: TGTGCCAGCAGTTTGACGGCGGTCTTAGGAAAACTGTTTTTT

V gene: TRBV7-9
D gene: .
J gene: TRBJ2-7
clone size: many
CDR3 protein: CASSAGLIPYEQYF
CDR3 DNA: TGTGCCAGCAGTGCGGGACTCATCCCCTACGAGCAGTACTTC

V gene: TRBV11-3
D gene: TRBD1
J gene: TRBJ2-5
clone size: many
CDR3 protein: CASSTGTGYQETQYF
CDR3 DNA: TGTGCCAGCAGCACCGGGACAGGGTACCAAGAGACCCAGTACTTC

V gene: TRBV3-1
D gene: .
J gene: TRBJ1-3
clone size: many
CDR3 protein: CASSQVSSGNTIYF
CDR3 DNA: TGTGCCAGCAGCCAAGTGAGCTCTGGAAACACCATATATTTT

V gene: TRBV28
D gene: .
J gene: TRBJ1-4
clone size: few
CDR3 protein: CASSLGTFEKLFF
CDR3 DNA: TGTGCCAGCAGTTTGGGGACTTTCGAAAAACTGTTTTTT

V gene: TRBV30
D gene: .
J gene: TRBJ2-5
clone size: many
CDR3 protein: CAWSDHETQYF
CDR3 DNA: TGTGCCTGGAGCGATCATGAGACCCAGTACTTC